This T cell receptor beta chain was obtained from a study of CD8 T cells in ankylosing spondylitis. Quantitative barcoded 5'-RACE was used to prepare TCR beta libraries. TCRdb reprocessed the 5' RACE reads with MiXCR, giving one entry per CDR3 protein. The profile shows fewer than 200,000 distinct CDR3 sequences, approximately 9.9% of them singletons. Regarding the study as a whole: Significantly higher representation of disease-linked clones was reported for matched ankylosing spondylitis synovial fluid. Seemingly characteristic of ankylosing spondylitis blood was a TCR beta motif consisting of several highly homologous variants. Clones linked with disease were CD8+ and fairly uncommon in the peripheral blood.

CDR3 length: 18 residues. V gave up 1 base and J gave up 3 bases; unmatched junction bases: 14. The germline gives CDR1 SGHRS, CDR2 YFSETQ. A few counts support this clonotype. The target antigen is unknown. The clonotype comes from a female donor with ankylosing spondylitis or in good health (not recorded which). This chain links TRBV5-1 with TRBJ2-3; the match to TRBD2 covers 7 bases. The sample was blood, either unsorted or a sorted T cell fraction (not recorded which). The CDR3 here is CASSLWRENLSDTDTQYF. CDR3 nucleotides: TGCGCCAGCAGCTTGTGGCGGGAGAACTTGAGTGATACAGATACGCAGTATTTT.